The rows below give T cell receptor beta chains drawn from one sample of a study of blood T cell repertoires in COVID-19. The method was immunoSEQ multiplex PCR; TCRdb's version includes in-frame clones alone and lacks a portion of them. Here the sample spans under 200,000 clones, approximately 87% being singletons. The sample comprised peripheral blood. These receptor sequences come from a woman in her 70s with acute or convalescent COVID-19. CDR3s include the opening cysteine and the closing phenylalanine or tryptophan. D genes are given only for firm matches. Expanded clones are given a class, and other clones once, few, many or no size at all.

- | TRBJ1-4 | - | TRBV18 | CASSSPAFGRNEKLFF | TGTGCCAGCTCATCGCCGGCTTTTGGGAGAAATGAAAAACTGTTTTTT
- | TRBJ2-1 | - | TRBV11-3 | CASSLGRDYNEQFF | TGTGCCAGCAGCTTAGGGCGGGATTACAATGAGCAGTTCTTC
- | TRBJ1-1 | - | TRBV7-2 | CASRPTGSRGAEAFF | TGTGCCAGCAGGCCAACTGGGAGCAGGGGCGCTGAAGCTTTCTTT
- | TRBJ1-5 | - | TRBV28 | CASSLLDQPQHF | TGTGCCAGCAGTCTCCTAGATCAGCCCCAGCATTTT
TRBD1 | TRBJ1-2 | - | TRBV3-1/TRBV3-2 | CASSPMSTGAGYGYTF | TGTGCCAGCAGCCCGATGTCGACAGGGGCGGGCTATGGCTACACCTTC
- | TRBJ1-1 | - | TRBV7-6 | CASSLQGRGTEAFF | TGTGCCAGCAGCTTACAGGGTCGCGGCACTGAAGCTTTCTTT
- | TRBJ2-3 | - | TRBV29-1 | CSVELLRLGGTDTQYF | TGCAGCGTTGAATTATTGCGTCTGGGAGGAACAGATACGCAGTATTTT
- | TRBJ1-1 | - | TRBV15 | CATSRQYQNTEAFF | TGTGCCACCAGCAGACAGTATCAGAACACTGAAGCTTTCTTT
- | TRBJ2-2 | - | TRBV7-6 | CASSLESSVKNTGELFF | TGTGCCAGCAGCTTAGAGAGTTCGGTCAAAAACACCGGGGAGCTGTTTTTT
TRBD1 | TRBJ2-7 | - | TRBV28 | CARGGDRGFNEQYF | TGTGCCAGGGGGGGGGACAGGGGGTTCAACGAGCAGTACTTC
TRBD2 | TRBJ2-7 | - | TRBV6-2/TRBV6-3 | CASSDLAGSNYEQYF | TGTGCCAGCAGCGACCTAGCGGGAAGTAACTACGAGCAGTACTTC
- | TRBJ1-5 | few | TRBV3-1/TRBV3-2 | CASSQGGPQHF | TGTGCCAGCAGCCAAGGAGGGCCCCAGCATTTT
- | TRBJ2-7 | - | TRBV7-8 | CASSPSSGGSSVYEQYF | TGTGCCAGCAGCCCGTCTTCTGGGGGGTCTTCGGTTTACGAGCAGTACTTC
- | TRBJ1-2 | - | TRBV30 | CAWSVVGANYGYTF | TGTGCCTGGAGTGTGGTAGGGGCTAACTATGGCTACACCTTC
TRBD2 | TRBJ2-2 | few | TRBV7-6 | CASSPLAGGIGELFF | TGTGCCAGCAGCCCCCTAGCGGGGGGCATCGGGGAGCTGTTTTTT
- | TRBJ2-7 | - | TRBV19 | CASSISTASTYEQYF | TGTGCCAGTAGTATTAGTACAGCCTCGACCTACGAGCAGTACTTC
- | TRBJ1-1 | - | TRBV4-3 | CASSHDRNEAFF | TGCGCCAGCAGCCACGACAGAAATGAAGCTTTCTTT
TRBD1 | TRBJ2-2 | - | TRBV5-1 | CASSLAPGTGRTGELFF | TGCGCCAGCAGCTTGGCGCCCGGGACAGGGAGGACCGGGGAGCTGTTTTTT
TRBD1 | TRBJ2-1 | - | TRBV10-3 | CAIRPGQGQSSYNEQFF | TGTGCCATCAGGCCGGGACAGGGACAAAGCTCCTACAATGAGCAGTTCTTC
- | TRBJ1-6 | - | TRBV27 | CASSPTVDNNSPLHF | TGTGCCAGCAGCCCTACCGTCGATAATAATTCACCCCTCCACTTT
- | TRBJ1-6 | - | TRBV15 | CATSRNIWQYNSPLHF | TGTGCCACCAGTCGTAACATCTGGCAGTATAATTCACCCCTCCACTTT
- | TRBJ2-7 | - | TRBV28 | CASSSAGSTYEQYF | TGTGCCAGCTCCTCGGCAGGGTCGACCTACGAGCAGTACTTC
TRBD2 | TRBJ2-7 | - | TRBV18 | CASSSDILGLAGTYEQYF | TGTGCCAGCTCATCGGACATCTTGGGACTAGCGGGGACGTACGAGCAGTACTTC
TRBD2 | TRBJ2-1 | - | TRBV27 | CASSSSSGSSSYNEQFF | TGTGCCAGCAGTTCATCTAGCGGAAGTAGCTCCTACAATGAGCAGTTCTTC
TRBD1 | TRBJ1-4 | - | TRBV15 | CATSRHGTGTQKLFF | TGTGCCACCAGCAGACACGGGACAGGGACTCAAAAACTGTTTTTT
- | TRBJ1-4 | - | TRBV7-9 | CASSSNSIRNEKLFF | TGTGCCAGCAGCTCCAATTCAATTCGGAATGAAAAACTGTTTTTT
- | TRBJ1-2 | - | TRBV4-2 | CASSQDRVPGSYGYTF | TGTGCCAGCAGCCAGGATCGGGTCCCGGGAAGCTATGGCTACACCTTC
- | TRBJ1-1 | - | TRBV10-3 | CATKETENTEAFF | TGTGCCACCAAAGAGACAGAGAACACTGAAGCTTTCTTT
TRBD1 | TRBJ1-4 | - | TRBV3-1/TRBV3-2 | CASSPPGQPNNEKLFF | TGTGCCAGCAGTCCTCCGGGACAGCCTAATAATGAAAAACTGTTTTTT
TRBD1 | TRBJ1-2 | - | TRBV12-3/TRBV12-4 | CASGADRGVGYTF | TGTGCCAGCGGGGCCGACAGGGGGGTAGGCTACACCTTC
TRBD1 | TRBJ2-2 | - | TRBV30 | CAWRGQANTGELFF | TGTGCCTGGAGGGGACAGGCGAACACCGGGGAGCTGTTTTTT
TRBD2 | TRBJ2-5 | once | TRBV4-2 | CASSQGWMASGAQETQYF | TGTGCCAGCAGCCAAGGGTGGATGGCTAGCGGGGCCCAAGAGACCCAGTACTTC
- | TRBJ1-1 | - | TRBV3-1/TRBV3-2 | CASSWTEMNTEAFF | TGTGCCAGCAGCTGGACAGAGATGAACACTGAAGCTTTCTTT
- | TRBJ1-3 | - | TRBV5-1 | CASSPGGKGSGNTIYF | TGCGCCAGCAGCCCTGGGGGCAAGGGCTCTGGAAACACCATATATTTT
TRBD1 | TRBJ2-7 | once | TRBV4-3 | CASSHPGQGIDEQYF | TGCGCCAGCAGCCACCCGGGACAGGGAATAGACGAGCAGTACTTC
TRBD1 | TRBJ1-5 | - | TRBV5-5 | CASSWDRSNQPQHF | TGTGCCAGCAGCTGGGACAGGAGCAATCAGCCCCAGCATTTT